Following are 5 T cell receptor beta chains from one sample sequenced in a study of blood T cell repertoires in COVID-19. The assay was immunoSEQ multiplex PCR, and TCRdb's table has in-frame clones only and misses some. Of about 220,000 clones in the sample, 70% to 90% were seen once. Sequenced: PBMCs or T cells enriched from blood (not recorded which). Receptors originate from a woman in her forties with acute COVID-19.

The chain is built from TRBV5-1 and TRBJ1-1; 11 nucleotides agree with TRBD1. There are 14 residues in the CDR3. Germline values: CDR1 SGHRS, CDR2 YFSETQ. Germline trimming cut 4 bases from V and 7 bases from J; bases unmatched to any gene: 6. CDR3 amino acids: CASSRWTGGNEAFF. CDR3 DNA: TGCGCCAGCAGCCGCTGGACAGGGGGCAATGAAGCTTTCTTT. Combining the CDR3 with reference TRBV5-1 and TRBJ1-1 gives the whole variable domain KAGVTQTPRYLIKTRGQQVTLSCSPISGHRSVSWYQQTPGQGLQFLFEYFSETQRNKGNFPGRFSGRQFSNSRSEMNVSTLELGDSALYLCASSRWTGGNEAFFGQGTRLTVV.

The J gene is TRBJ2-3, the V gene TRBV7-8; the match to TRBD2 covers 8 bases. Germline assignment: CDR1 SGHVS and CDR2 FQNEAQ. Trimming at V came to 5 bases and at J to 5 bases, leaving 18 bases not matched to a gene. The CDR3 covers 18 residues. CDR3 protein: CASSGREAGRGAEDTQYF. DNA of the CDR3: TGTGCCAGCAGCGGAAGGGAAGCAGGGCGGGGGGCGGAAGATACGCAGTATTTT.

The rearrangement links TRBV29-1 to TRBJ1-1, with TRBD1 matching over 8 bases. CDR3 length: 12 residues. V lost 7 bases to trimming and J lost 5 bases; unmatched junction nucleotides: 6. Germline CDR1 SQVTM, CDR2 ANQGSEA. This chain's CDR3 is CSANTGGTEAFF. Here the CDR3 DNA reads TGCAGCGCTAATACAGGGGGAACTGAAGCTTTCTTT.

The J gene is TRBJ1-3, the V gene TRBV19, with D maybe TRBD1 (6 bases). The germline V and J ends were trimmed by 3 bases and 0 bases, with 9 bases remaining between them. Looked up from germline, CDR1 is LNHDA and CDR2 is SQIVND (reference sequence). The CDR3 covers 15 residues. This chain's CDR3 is CASSIRTASGNTIYF. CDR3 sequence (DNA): TGTGCCAGTAGTATCCGGACAGCCTCTGGAAACACCATATATTTT.

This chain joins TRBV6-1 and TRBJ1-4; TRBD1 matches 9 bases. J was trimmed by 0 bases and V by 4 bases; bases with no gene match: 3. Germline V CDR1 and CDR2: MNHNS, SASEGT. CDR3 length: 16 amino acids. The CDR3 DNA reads TGTGCCAGCAGTGTACAGGGGGCAGCAACTAATGAAAAACTGTTTTTT. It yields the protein CASSVQGAATNEKLFF.